These 23 T cell receptor beta chains originate from one sample sequenced in a study of cytomegalovirus exposure and HLA in healthy donors. 60 Vbeta and 13 Jbeta primers were used in PCR. Some clones are missing from TCRdb's copy, which holds only in-frame ones; the method was immunoSEQ multiplex PCR. The table lists about 140,000 clones, more than 75% of them singletons. Sequenced material: PBMCs. Receptors were obtained from a man in his late teens or twenties in good health and CMV-seronegative.

V and J are TRBV19 and TRBJ2-6; D is possibly TRBD2 (5 bases). The germline V and J ends were trimmed by 0 bases and 0 bases, with 12 bases remaining between them. The CDR3 extends over 18 amino acids. Germline CDR1 is LNHDA and CDR2 is SQIVND (reference sequence). CDR3 bases: TGTGCCAGTAGTATAGACGGGGTAGGAGGCTCTGGGGCCAACGTCCTGACTTTC. Its translation: CASSIDGVGGSGANVLTF.

This clone has more than one count but fewer than ten. V and J are TRBV19 and TRBJ1-2; tentatively, D is TRBD1 (6 bases). The CDR3 spans 13 residues. CDR1 and CDR2 (germline): LNHDA, SQIVND (reference sequence). The V end was cut by 9 bases, the J end by 4 bases, with 15 bases between. CDR3 sequence (DNA): TGTGCCAGCCGACAGGACCCGGGCTATGGCTACACCTTC. Translated, it gives CASRQDPGYGYTF.

The chain employs TRBV27 and TRBJ2-1; 7 bases align to TRBD1. Germline V lookup: CDR1 MNHEY, CDR2 SMNVEV (reference sequence). V shed 3 bases, J shed 0 bases, and the junction held 2 bases outside the gene matches. CDR3 length: 15 amino acids. CDR3 region: CASSFRDSSYNEQFF. Written as DNA, the CDR3 is TGTGCCAGCAGTTTCCGGGACAGCTCCTACAATGAGCAGTTCTTC.

The sample holds a few counts of this clone. A much larger clone lies one base from this, so it may be a read error. The same CDR3 is also encoded by other DNA sequences in this sample. The chain is built from TRBV4-1 and TRBJ2-1, with 10 bases lining up with TRBD2. Germline CDR1 reads MGHRA; CDR2 reads YSYEKL. Trimming took 2 bases from V and 4 from J; bases not matched to a gene: 2. This CDR3 comprises 15 residues. The CDR3 DNA reads TGCGCCAGCAGCCAACTAGCGGGAGAGTACAATGAGCAGTTCTTC. Translated, it gives CASSQLAGEYNEQFF.

V usage is TRBV5-1 and J usage is TRBJ2-1, with D possibly TRBD2 on 6 matching bases. V gave up 3 bases and J gave up 7 bases, with 14 bases separating them. This CDR3 is built from 14 residues. The germline CDR1 and CDR2 sequences are SGHRS and YFSETQ. CDR3 DNA sequence: TGCGCCAGCAGCTCGTGGGAGGCGGGGAATGAGCAGTTCTTC. Its translation is CASSSWEAGNEQFF.

The J gene is TRBJ1-6, the V gene TRBV4-1; D remains unclear. The CDR3 contains 12 residues. V was pared by 0 bases and J by 14 bases, with 8 bases between. In germline, CDR1 is MGHRA, CDR2 YSYEKL. The CDR3 sequence is CASSQDRLTLHF. The DNA for the CDR3 is TGCGCCAGCAGCCAAGATCGACTTACCCTCCACTTT.

The chain recombines TRBV5-1 with TRBJ2-1; TRBD2 is a possible D gene (5 bases). Germline values: CDR1 SGHRS, CDR2 YFSETQ. The V end was cut by 7 bases, the J end by 0 bases, with 17 bases between. The CDR3 consists of 16 residues. CDR3 loop: CASHSPSEGSYNEQFF. In nucleotides, the CDR3 is TGCGCCAGCCACTCCCCCTCCGAGGGCTCCTACAATGAGCAGTTCTTC.

This clone was recorded only once. The CDR3 sequence is CASSPGTGPNYGYTF. For the CDR3, the DNA is TGTGCCAGCAGTCCCGGGACAGGCCCTAACTATGGCTACACCTTC. The chain is built from TRBV28 and TRBJ1-2, with 8 bases lining up with TRBD1. V lost 5 bases and J lost 0; bases outside the gene matches: 5. CDR1 is MDHEN and CDR2 is SYDVKM in the germline V gene. This CDR3 is built from 15 residues.

The chain links TRBV2 to TRBJ1-2, with D perhaps TRBD1 (5 bases). This CDR3 has 12 residues. The germline V and J ends were trimmed by 7 bases and 7 bases, with 13 bases remaining between them. Per germline, CDR1 SNHLY and CDR2 FYNNEI. The CDR3 DNA reads TGTGCCAGCAAAAGGGGCCAGATTGGCTACACCTTC. Translating gives CASKRGQIGYTF.

The genes are TRBV7-9 and TRBJ2-7; a weak D match, TRBD1 (6 bases). The CDR3 loop spans 12 amino acids. Germline V lookup: CDR1 SEHNR, CDR2 FQNEAQ (reference sequence). V was pared by 3 bases and J by 6 bases, with 9 bases between. CDR3 protein: CASSFTGFEQYF. The CDR3 DNA follows: TGTGCCAGCAGCTTTACAGGGTTCGAGCAGTACTTC.

V gene TRBV19 combines with J gene TRBJ2-3, with TRBD2 identical over 7 bases. Germline V gene sequence: CDR1 LNHDA, CDR2 SQIVND (reference sequence). The CDR3 extends over 15 amino acids. V lost 7 bases and J lost 0; bases outside the gene matches: 7. CDR3 amino acids: CASMSLAVSTDTQYF. CDR3 sequence (DNA): TGTGCCAGTATGTCCCTAGCGGTTAGCACAGATACGCAGTATTTT.

In its sample, this clone was seen once. V gene TRBV19 combines with J gene TRBJ2-7; TRBD1 matches 7 bases. Germline V gene lookup returns CDR1 LNHDA and CDR2 SQIVND (reference sequence). This CDR3 is built from 16 residues. The V and J ends lost 3 bases and 2 bases, in that order; junction bases with no gene match: 10. Here the CDR3 reads CASSISGQANAYEQYF. Here the CDR3 DNA reads TGTGCCAGTAGTATCTCAGGACAGGCAAACGCCTACGAGCAGTACTTC.

The rearrangement links TRBV5-1 to TRBJ2-5; D is undetermined. The CDR3 loop spans 12 amino acids. The germline CDR1 and CDR2 sequences are SGHRS and YFSETQ. V shed 2 bases and J shed 9 bases, with 11 bases lying between them. The CDR3 loop is CASSLARESQYF. The CDR3 bases are TGCGCCAGCAGCTTAGCCCGTGAGTCCCAGTACTTC.

This clone was detected only once. The rearrangement joins TRBV25-1 to TRBJ2-7; 9 nucleotides line up with TRBD1. The CDR3 covers 14 residues. V dropped 2 bases and J dropped 4; count of bases not matched to a gene: 3. The germline V gene encodes CDR1 MGHDK and CDR2 SYGVNS. The CDR3: CASSEEGQGYEQYF. In DNA form, the CDR3 reads TGTGCCAGCAGTGAAGAGGGACAGGGATACGAGCAGTACTTC.

The count of this clone is one. The V call is TRBV4-1, the J call TRBJ1-2; D is uncertain. This CDR3 contains 17 residues. From germline, CDR1 is MGHRA and CDR2 YSYEKL. V lost 1 base to trimming and J lost 2 bases, with 17 bases between them. This CDR3 is CASSQVTSSQTNYGYTF. The CDR3 nucleotides read TGCGCCAGCAGCCAAGTTACGAGCTCTCAGACAAACTATGGCTACACCTTC.

The V and J genes are TRBV19 and TRBJ2-5, with 7 bases that match TRBD1. This CDR3 is 17 amino acids long. The V gene's germline CDR1 is LNHDA and CDR2 SQIVND (reference sequence). Unmatched junction bases numbered 17, after V lost 6 bases and J lost 4 bases. This CDR3 is CASSSPRGHRGGETQYF. In DNA form, the CDR3 reads TGTGCCAGTAGCTCGCCACGTGGGCACAGGGGTGGAGAGACCCAGTACTTC.

This chain uses TRBV11-2 with TRBJ2-5; 13 bases line up with TRBD2. The junction had 5 bases not matched to a gene; V was cut back by 5 bases and J by 5 bases. The CDR3 loop spans 15 amino acids. Germline-derived CDR1 and CDR2 are SGHAT and FQNNGV. In DNA, the CDR3 is TGTGCCAGCAGCCCAGGACTAGCGGGAGCGGAGACCCAGTACTTC. It translates to CASSPGLAGAETQYF.

A single count supports this clone. This chain joins TRBV4-2 and TRBJ2-1; D is unclear. V was cut by 2 bases and J by 6 bases, with 11 bases left in between. Germline V gives CDR1 LGHNA, CDR2 YNFKEQ. The length of the CDR3 is 14 residues. The CDR3 protein is CASSQSPGGNEQFF. For the CDR3, the DNA is TGTGCCAGCAGCCAAAGTCCTGGCGGCAATGAGCAGTTCTTC.

The chain has TRBV5-1 and TRBJ2-3; 13 positions agree with TRBD2. This CDR3 comprises 16 residues. V shed 6 bases and J 3 bases; nucleotides not matched to a gene: 7. Looked up from germline, CDR1 is SGHRS and CDR2 is YFSETQ. The CDR3 coding sequence is TGCGCCAGCACACGTACTAGCGGGAGGGTAACAGATACGCAGTATTTT. It translates to CASTRTSGRVTDTQYF.

This chain connects TRBV9 to TRBJ1-2, with D possibly being TRBD1 (5 bases). There are 15 residues in the CDR3. The germline V and J ends were trimmed by 0 bases and 3 bases, with 12 bases remaining between them. Per germline, CDR1 SGDLS and CDR2 YYNGEE. The CDR3 DNA reads TGTGCCAGCAGCGTAGGGAGGGGCGCACACTATGGCTACACCTTC. Protein sequence: CASSVGRGAHYGYTF.

This clone was seen a handful of times. Here the CDR3 reads CASSRETGDGNQPQHF. The DNA for the CDR3 is TGTGCCAGTAGTAGGGAAACAGGGGACGGCAATCAGCCCCAGCATTTT. The J gene is TRBJ1-5, the V gene TRBV19; 7 bases are a match to TRBD1. The J segment lost 2 bases and the V segment lost 4 bases, leaving 8 bases of the junction unmatched. This CDR3 comprises 16 residues. Germline lookup yields CDR1 LNHDA and CDR2 SQIVND (reference sequence).

This clone is labeled large. V is TRBV5-4 and J is TRBJ1-1; unclear D gene. The CDR3 extends over 13 amino acids. Germline-derived CDR1 and CDR2 are SGHNT and YYREEE (reference sequence). V shed 1 base and J shed 2 bases, with 6 bases lying between them. The CDR3 sequence: CASSLIQNTEAFF. CDR3 nucleotide sequence: TGTGCCAGCAGCTTGATCCAAAACACTGAAGCTTTCTTT.

This chain connects TRBV18 to TRBJ1-1; 12 bases align to TRBD1. This CDR3 is 16 amino acids long. Germline V gene sequence: CDR1 KGHSH, CDR2 LQKENI. The V and J ends lost 3 bases and 1 base, in that order; junction bases with no gene match: 3. The CDR3 DNA reads as TGTGCCAGCTCACCGGGACAGGGGGCGGGGAACACTGAAGCTTTCTTT. The encoded protein is CASSPGQGAGNTEAFF. The complete variable domain, with remaining parts taken from reference TRBV18 and TRBJ1-1, reads NAGVMQNPRHLVRRRGQEARLRCSPMKGHSHVYWYRQLPEEGLKFMVYLQKENIIDESGMPKERFSAEFPKEGPSILRIQQVVRGDSAAYFCASSPGQGAGNTEAFFGQGTRLTVV.